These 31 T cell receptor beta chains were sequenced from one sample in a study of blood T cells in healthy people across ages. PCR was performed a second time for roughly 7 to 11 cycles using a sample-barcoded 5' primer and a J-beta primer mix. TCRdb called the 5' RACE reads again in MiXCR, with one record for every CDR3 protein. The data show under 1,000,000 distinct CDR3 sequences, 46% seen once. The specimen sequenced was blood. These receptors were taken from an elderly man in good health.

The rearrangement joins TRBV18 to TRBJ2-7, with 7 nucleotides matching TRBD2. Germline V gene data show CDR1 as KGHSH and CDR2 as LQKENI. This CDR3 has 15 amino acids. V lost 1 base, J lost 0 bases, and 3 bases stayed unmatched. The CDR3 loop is CASSPQRGSSYEQYF. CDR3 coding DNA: TGTGCCAGCTCACCACAGCGGGGAAGCTCCTACGAGCAGTACTTC.

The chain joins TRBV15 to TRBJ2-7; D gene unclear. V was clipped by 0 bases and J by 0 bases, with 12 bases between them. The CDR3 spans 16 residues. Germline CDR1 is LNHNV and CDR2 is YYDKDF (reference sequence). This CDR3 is CATSRDRTSSSYEQYF. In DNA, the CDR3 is TGTGCCACCAGCAGAGATAGGACGTCGAGCTCCTACGAGCAGTACTTC.

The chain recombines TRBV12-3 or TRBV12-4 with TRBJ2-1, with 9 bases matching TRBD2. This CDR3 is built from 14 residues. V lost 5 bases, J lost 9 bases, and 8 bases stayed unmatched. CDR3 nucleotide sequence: TGTGCCAGCAGTGTAGTAGCGGGAGACAGTGAGCAGTTCTTC. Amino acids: CASSVVAGDSEQFF.

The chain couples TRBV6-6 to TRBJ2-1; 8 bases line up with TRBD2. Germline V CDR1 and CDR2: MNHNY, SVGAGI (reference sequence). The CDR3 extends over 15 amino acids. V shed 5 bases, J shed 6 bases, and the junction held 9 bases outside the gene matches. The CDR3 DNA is TGTGCCAGCAGTCCACTAGCGGAGCCTGGCAATGAGCAGTTCTTC. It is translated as CASSPLAEPGNEQFF.

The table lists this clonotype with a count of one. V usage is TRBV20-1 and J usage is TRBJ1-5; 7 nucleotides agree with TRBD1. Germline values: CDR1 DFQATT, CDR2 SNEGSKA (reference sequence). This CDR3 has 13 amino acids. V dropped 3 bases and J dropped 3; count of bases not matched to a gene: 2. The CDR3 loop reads CSARTGLNQPQHF. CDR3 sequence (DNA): TGCAGTGCTAGGACAGGGCTCAATCAGCCCCAGCATTTT.

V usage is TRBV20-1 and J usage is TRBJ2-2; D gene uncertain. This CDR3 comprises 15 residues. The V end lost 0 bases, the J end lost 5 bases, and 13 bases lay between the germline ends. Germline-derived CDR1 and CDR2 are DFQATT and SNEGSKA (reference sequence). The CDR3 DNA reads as TGCAGTGCTAGAGATTATAGTATACTAACCGGGGAGCTGTTTTTT. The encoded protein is CSARDYSILTGELFF.

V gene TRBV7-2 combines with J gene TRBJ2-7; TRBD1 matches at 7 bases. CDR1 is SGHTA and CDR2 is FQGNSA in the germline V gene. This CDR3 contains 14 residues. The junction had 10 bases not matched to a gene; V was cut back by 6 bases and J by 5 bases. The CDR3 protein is CASRPSTGDHEQYF. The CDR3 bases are TGTGCCAGCAGGCCCAGCACAGGGGACCACGAGCAGTACTTC.

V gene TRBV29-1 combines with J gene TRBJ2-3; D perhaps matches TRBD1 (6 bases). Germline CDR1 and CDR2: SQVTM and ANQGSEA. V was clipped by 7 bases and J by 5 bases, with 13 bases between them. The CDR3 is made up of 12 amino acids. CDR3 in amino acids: CSARGIGDTQYF. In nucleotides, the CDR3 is TGCAGCGCCAGGGGCATAGGAGATACGCAGTATTTT.

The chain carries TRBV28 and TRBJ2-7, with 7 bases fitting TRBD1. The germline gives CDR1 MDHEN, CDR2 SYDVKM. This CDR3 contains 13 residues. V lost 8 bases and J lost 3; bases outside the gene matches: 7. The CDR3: CASYRQGSYEQYF. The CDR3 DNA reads TGTGCCAGCTACCGACAGGGAAGCTACGAGCAGTACTTC.

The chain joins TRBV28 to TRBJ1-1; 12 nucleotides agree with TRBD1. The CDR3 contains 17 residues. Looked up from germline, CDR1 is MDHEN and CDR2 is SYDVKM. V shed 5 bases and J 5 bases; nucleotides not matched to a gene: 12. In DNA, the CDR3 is TGTGCCAGCAGTGTCCCGGGACAGGGGGCAAGGCGGACTGAAGCTTTCTTT. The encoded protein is CASSVPGQGARRTEAFF.

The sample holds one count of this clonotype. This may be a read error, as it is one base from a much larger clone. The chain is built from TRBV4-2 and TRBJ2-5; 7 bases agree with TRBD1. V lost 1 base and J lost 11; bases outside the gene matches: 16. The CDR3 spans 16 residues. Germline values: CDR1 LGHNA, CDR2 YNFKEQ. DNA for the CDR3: TGTGCCAGCAGCCAAGGAGGGGACAGAAGAGCCTACGCGCAGTACTTC. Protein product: CASSQGGDRRAYAQYF.

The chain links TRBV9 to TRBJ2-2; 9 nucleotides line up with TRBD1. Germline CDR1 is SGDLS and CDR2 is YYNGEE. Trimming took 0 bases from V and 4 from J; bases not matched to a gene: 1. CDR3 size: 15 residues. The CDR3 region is CASSVVDRGTGELFF. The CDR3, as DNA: TGTGCCAGCAGCGTAGTGGACAGGGGCACCGGGGAGCTGTTTTTT.

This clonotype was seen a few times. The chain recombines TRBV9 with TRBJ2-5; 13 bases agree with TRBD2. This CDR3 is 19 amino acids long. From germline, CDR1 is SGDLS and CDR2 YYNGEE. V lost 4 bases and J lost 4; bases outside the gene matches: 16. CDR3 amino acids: CASSLGTSGDGLVRETQYF. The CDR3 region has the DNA TGTGCCAGCAGCCTAGGGACTAGCGGGGACGGGCTTGTGCGAGAGACCCAGTACTTC.

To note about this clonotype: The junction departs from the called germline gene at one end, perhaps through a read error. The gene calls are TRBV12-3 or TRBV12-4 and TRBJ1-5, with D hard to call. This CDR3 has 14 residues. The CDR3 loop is CASSFLQANRPQHF. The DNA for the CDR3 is TGTGCCAGCAGTTTCCTACAAGCCAATCGGCCCCAGCATTTT.

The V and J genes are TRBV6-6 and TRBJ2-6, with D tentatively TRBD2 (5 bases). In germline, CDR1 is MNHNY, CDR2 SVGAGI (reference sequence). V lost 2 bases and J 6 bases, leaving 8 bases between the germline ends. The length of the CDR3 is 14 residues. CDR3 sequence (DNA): TGTGCCAGCAGTTACGCTAGCCCGGCCAACGTCCTGACTTTC. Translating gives CASSYASPANVLTF.

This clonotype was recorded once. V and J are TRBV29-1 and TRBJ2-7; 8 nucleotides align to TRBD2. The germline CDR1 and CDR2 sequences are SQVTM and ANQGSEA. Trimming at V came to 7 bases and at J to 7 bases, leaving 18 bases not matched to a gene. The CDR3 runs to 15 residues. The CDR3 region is CSALRGSGRGNEQYF. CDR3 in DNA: TGCAGCGCTCTCAGGGGCAGCGGGAGAGGCAATGAGCAGTACTTC.

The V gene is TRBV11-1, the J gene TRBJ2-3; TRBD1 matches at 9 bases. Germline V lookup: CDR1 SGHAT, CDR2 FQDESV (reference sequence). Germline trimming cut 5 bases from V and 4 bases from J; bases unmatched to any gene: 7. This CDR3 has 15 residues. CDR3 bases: TGTGCCAGCAGCCAACGGACAGGGGAAGCAGATACGCAGTATTTT. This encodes CASSQRTGEADTQYF.

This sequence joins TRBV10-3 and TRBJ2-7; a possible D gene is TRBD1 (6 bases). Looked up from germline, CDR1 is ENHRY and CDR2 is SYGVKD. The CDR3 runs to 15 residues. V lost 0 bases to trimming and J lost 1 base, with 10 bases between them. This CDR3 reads CAISESTGNSYEQYF. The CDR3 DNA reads TGTGCCATCAGTGAGTCGACAGGTAATTCCTACGAGCAGTACTTC.

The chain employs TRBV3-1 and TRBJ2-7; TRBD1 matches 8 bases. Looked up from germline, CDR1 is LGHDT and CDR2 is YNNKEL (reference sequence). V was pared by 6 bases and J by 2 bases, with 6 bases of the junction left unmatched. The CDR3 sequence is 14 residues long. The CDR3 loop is CASRPGQEAYEQYF. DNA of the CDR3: TGTGCCAGCAGACCGGGACAGGAAGCCTACGAGCAGTACTTC.

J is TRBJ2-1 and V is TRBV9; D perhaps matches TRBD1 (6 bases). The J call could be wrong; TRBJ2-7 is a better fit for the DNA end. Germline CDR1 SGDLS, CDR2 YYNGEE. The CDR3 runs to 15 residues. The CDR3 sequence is CASSVTGLPYNEQYF. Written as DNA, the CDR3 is TGTGCCAGCAGCGTAACAGGGCTCCCCTACAATGAGCAGTACTTC.

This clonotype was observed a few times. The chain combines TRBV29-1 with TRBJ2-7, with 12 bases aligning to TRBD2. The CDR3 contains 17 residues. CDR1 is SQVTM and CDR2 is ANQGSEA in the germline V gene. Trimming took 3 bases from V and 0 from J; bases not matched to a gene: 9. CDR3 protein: CSVEATSGRFFSYEQYF. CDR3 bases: TGCAGCGTTGAGGCAACTAGCGGGAGGTTCTTCTCCTACGAGCAGTACTTC.

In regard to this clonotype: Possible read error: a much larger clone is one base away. The CDR3 sequence: CATSRDQAPATQYF. As DNA, the CDR3 is TGTGCCACCAGCAGAGATCAGGCCCCGGCGACCCAGTACTTC. The V call is TRBV15, the J call TRBJ2-5; D call uncertain. Germline CDR1 is LNHNV and CDR2 is YYDKDF (reference sequence). This CDR3 has 14 residues. With 0 bases removed from V and 7 bases from J, the gap between germline ends came to 12 bases.

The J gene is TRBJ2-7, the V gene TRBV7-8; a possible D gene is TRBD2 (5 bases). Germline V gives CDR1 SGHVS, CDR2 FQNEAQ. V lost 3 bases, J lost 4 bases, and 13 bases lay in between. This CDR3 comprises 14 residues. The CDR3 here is CASSFDTEVYEQYF. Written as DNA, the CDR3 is TGTGCCAGCAGCTTCGACACGGAGGTATACGAGCAGTACTTC.

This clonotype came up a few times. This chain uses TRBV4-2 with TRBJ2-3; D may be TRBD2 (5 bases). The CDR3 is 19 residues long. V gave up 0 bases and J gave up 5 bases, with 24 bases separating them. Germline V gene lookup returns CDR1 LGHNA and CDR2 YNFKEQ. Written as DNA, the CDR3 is TGTGCCAGCAGCCAAGATTTTGTTGCGAGCGGAACCGTAGTAGATACGCAGTATTTT. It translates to CASSQDFVASGTVVDTQYF.

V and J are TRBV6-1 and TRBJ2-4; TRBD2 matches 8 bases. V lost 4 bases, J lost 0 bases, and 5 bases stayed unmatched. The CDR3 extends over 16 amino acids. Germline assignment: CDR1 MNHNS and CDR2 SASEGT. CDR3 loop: CASSGAGGLAKNIQYF. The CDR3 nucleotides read TGTGCCAGCAGTGGCGCGGGGGGTTTAGCCAAAAACATTCAGTACTTC.

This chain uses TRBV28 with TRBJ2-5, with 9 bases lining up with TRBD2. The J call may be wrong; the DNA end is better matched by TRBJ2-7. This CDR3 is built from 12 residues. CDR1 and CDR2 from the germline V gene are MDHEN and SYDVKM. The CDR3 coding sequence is TGTGCCAGCGCTGGCGGGAGGGACGAGCAGTACTTC. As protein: CASAGGRDEQYF.

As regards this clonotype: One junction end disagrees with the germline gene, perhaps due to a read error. The CDR3 nucleotides are TGTGCCAGCAGCTTAGGAGAGACAGCCTACGAGCAGTACTTC. Translated: CASSLGETAYEQYF. The chain is built from TRBV12-3 or TRBV12-4 and TRBJ2-7; D possibly corresponds to TRBD1 (5 bases). The CDR3 has 14 residues.

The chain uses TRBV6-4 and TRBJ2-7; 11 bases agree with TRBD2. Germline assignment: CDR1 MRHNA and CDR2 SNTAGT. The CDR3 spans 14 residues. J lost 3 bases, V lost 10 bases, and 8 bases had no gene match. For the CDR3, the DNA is TGTGCCACCGGACTAGCGGGCCTAGACTACGAGCAGTACTTC. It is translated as CATGLAGLDYEQYF.

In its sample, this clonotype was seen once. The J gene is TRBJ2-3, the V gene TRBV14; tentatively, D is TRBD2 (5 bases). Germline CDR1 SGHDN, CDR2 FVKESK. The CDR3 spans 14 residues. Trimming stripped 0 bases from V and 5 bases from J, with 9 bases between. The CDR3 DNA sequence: TGTGCCAGCAGCCAAGATCCGGGATTAGATACGCAGTATTTT. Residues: CASSQDPGLDTQYF.

The CDR3 loop reads CAIRRGAETDTQYF. CDR3 DNA: TGTGCCATCAGGCGGGGGGCGGAGACAGATACGCAGTATTTT. The chain carries TRBV10-3 and TRBJ2-3; 8 positions match TRBD2. Germline CDR1 is ENHRY and CDR2 is SYGVKD. The ends lost 6 bases at V and 3 bases at J; junction bases unmatched: 5. The CDR3 is 14 residues long.

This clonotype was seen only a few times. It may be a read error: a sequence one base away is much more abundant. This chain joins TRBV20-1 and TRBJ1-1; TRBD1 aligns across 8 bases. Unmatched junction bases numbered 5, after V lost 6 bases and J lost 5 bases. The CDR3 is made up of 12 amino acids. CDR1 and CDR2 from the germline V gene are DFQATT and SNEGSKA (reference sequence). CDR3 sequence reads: CSAPGQGTEAFF. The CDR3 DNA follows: TGCAGTGCCCCCGGACAGGGAACTGAAGCTTTCTTT.